This TCR beta chain was sequenced for a study of radiotherapy plus CTLA-4 blockade in lung cancer. This CDR3 is 14 amino acids long. Per germline, CDR1 MGHRA and CDR2 YSYEKL. V lost 0 bases and J 6 bases, leaving 11 bases between the germline ends. Data came from immunoSEQ multiplex PCR; TCRdb stores just in-frame clones and leaves some out. The table shows 49,000 or so clones, with roughly 76% occurring only once. This receptor was identified in a human donor with non-small cell lung cancer who had stable disease on radiotherapy plus ipilimumab. V usage is TRBV4-1 and J usage is TRBJ1-2; D might be TRBD1 (5 bases). Sequenced here: peripheral blood, sampled from a patient treated with radiotherapy plus ipilimumab. DNA for the CDR3: TGCGCCAGCAGCCAAGATGCGGAGGGGAATGGCTACACCTTC. This gives the protein CASSQDAEGNGYTF.